This is a list of T cell receptor beta chains from one sample in a study of regulatory T cells in long-lasting Graves disease. TCRdb reanalysed the multiplex PCR reads using MiXCR and keeps one entry per CDR3 protein. The sample holds roughly 360,000 distinct CDR3 sequences; about 10% are singletons and the top ten take 18%. This sample was also put to use in a study of T cells in Graves' hyperthyroidism and ophthalmopathy.

Here the sequenced sample was peripheral blood mononuclear cells (PBMCs), taken at new diagnosis, from a patient treated with antithyroid drugs. The receptors were sampled from a woman younger than 30 with Graves disease. CDR3s include the opening cysteine and the closing phenylalanine or tryptophan. The order of the fields is CDR3 protein, CDR3 DNA, clone size, V gene, CDR3 length, J gene, D gene. D genes are given only for firm matches. Where a row states a size, it is once, few, many or the class of an expanded clone; other rows omit it.

CDR3aa: CASSPIAGVLRAFF
CDR3nt: TGTGCCAGCAGCCCTATCGCAGGGGTTCTACGAGCTTTCTTT
abundance: many
v_gene: TRBV16
len: 14
j_gene: TRBJ1-1
d_gene: NA

CDR3aa: CASSDGVQIRGSTEAFF
CDR3nt: TGTGCCAGCAGTGATGGGGTACAGATTCGCGGTAGCACTGAAGCTTTCTTT
abundance: many
v_gene: TRBV2
len: 17
j_gene: TRBJ1-1
d_gene: NA

CDR3aa: CATSAGGSNTEAFF
CDR3nt: TGTGCCACCAGCGCCGGGGGTTCGAACACTGAAGCTTTCTTT
abundance: many
v_gene: TRBV15
len: 14
j_gene: TRBJ1-1
d_gene: NA

CDR3aa: CASSQEGISGYTF
CDR3nt: TGCGCCAGCAGCCAGGAGGGGATCTCTGGCTACACCTTC
abundance: many
v_gene: TRBV4-1
len: 13
j_gene: TRBJ1-2
d_gene: NA

CDR3aa: CASSPPGQGKSEAFF
CDR3nt: TGTGCCAGCAGTCCGCCGGGGCAGGGGAAATCTGAAGCTTTCTTT
abundance: many
v_gene: TRBV27
len: 15
j_gene: TRBJ1-1
d_gene: NA

CDR3aa: CASSRGGLNTEAFF
CDR3nt: TGCGCCAGCAGCCGGGGGGGTCTAAACACTGAAGCTTTCTTT
abundance: NA
v_gene: TRBV4-1
len: 14
j_gene: TRBJ1-1
d_gene: NA

CDR3aa: CASRQPGLSTDTQYF
CDR3nt: TGTGCCAGCAGGCAACCGGGACTAAGCACAGATACGCAGTATTTT
abundance: many
v_gene: TRBV12-3/TRBV12-4
len: 15
j_gene: TRBJ2-3
d_gene: TRBD2

CDR3aa: CASSFSISYNEQFF
CDR3nt: TGTGCCAGCAGTTTTTCCATCTCCTACAATGAGCAGTTCTTC
abundance: many
v_gene: TRBV28
len: 14
j_gene: TRBJ2-1
d_gene: NA

CDR3aa: CSAGSQGTPYEQYF
CDR3nt: TGCAGTGCTGGGTCCCAAGGGACGCCCTACGAGCAGTACTTC
abundance: many
v_gene: TRBV20-1
len: 14
j_gene: TRBJ2-7
d_gene: NA

CDR3aa: CSASSGGGFFTDTQYF
CDR3nt: TGCAGTGCTAGTTCGGGTGGCGGCTTTTTCACAGATACGCAGTATTTT
abundance: NA
v_gene: TRBV20-1
len: 16
j_gene: TRBJ2-3
d_gene: NA

CDR3aa: CSAIDSDRSSYEQYF
CDR3nt: TGCAGTGCTATAGACTCGGACAGGAGCTCCTACGAGCAGTACTTC
abundance: many
v_gene: TRBV20-1
len: 15
j_gene: TRBJ2-7
d_gene: TRBD1

CDR3aa: CASSRLASEKLFF
CDR3nt: TGTGCCAGCAGCCGCCTCGCGAGTGAAAAACTGTTTTTT
abundance: many
v_gene: TRBV16
len: 13
j_gene: TRBJ1-4
d_gene: NA

CDR3aa: CASSPGTFELDEQFF
CDR3nt: TGTGCCAGCAGTCCCGGGACTTTCGAACTGGATGAGCAGTTCTTC
abundance: many
v_gene: TRBV27
len: 15
j_gene: TRBJ2-1
d_gene: NA

CDR3aa: CSAESGRPDEETQYF
CDR3nt: TGCAGTGCTGAAAGCGGGAGACCTGACGAAGAGACCCAGTACTTC
abundance: many
v_gene: TRBV20-1
len: 15
j_gene: TRBJ2-5
d_gene: TRBD2

CDR3aa: CASSRSTFNGYSF
CDR3nt: TGTGCCAGCAGCCGATCAACGTTTAATGGCTACTCCTTC
abundance: few
v_gene: TRBV3-1
len: 13
j_gene: TRBJ1-2
d_gene: NA

CDR3aa: CASSRGEAGELFF
CDR3nt: TGTGCCAGCAGTCGGGGGGAGGCCGGGGAGCTGTTTTTT
abundance: NA
v_gene: TRBV12-3/TRBV12-4
len: 13
j_gene: TRBJ2-2
d_gene: TRBD2

CDR3aa: CASSQDIGEGGNEQFF
CDR3nt: TGTGCCAGCAGCCAAGATATAGGAGAAGGGGGCAATGAGCAGTTCTTC
abundance: few
v_gene: TRBV4-2
len: 16
j_gene: TRBJ2-1
d_gene: NA

CDR3aa: CASSSRTGGDEKLFF
CDR3nt: TGTGCCAGCAGCTCCCGGACAGGGGGAGATGAAAAACTGTTTTTT
abundance: many
v_gene: TRBV7-9
len: 15
j_gene: TRBJ1-4
d_gene: TRBD1

CDR3aa: CASSYGAFPEAFF
CDR3nt: TGTGCCAGCAGTTACGGGGCCTTCCCTGAAGCTTTCTTT
abundance: many
v_gene: TRBV6-5
len: 13
j_gene: TRBJ1-1
d_gene: NA

CDR3aa: CASSMGGVTDTQYF
CDR3nt: TGTGCCAGTAGTATGGGCGGGGTTACAGATACGCAGTATTTT
abundance: NA
v_gene: TRBV19
len: 14
j_gene: TRBJ2-3
d_gene: NA

CDR3aa: CGSSQTAYNEQFF
CDR3nt: TGTGGCAGCAGCCAGACAGCCTACAATGAGCAGTTCTTC
abundance: NA
v_gene: TRBV4-2
len: 13
j_gene: TRBJ2-1
d_gene: NA